These 12 T cell receptor beta chains share one sample of origin, sequenced in a study of shared clonotypes between healthy human individuals. Using immunoSEQ multiplex PCR, the repertoire was profiled, and TCRdb retains in-frame clones only, with some absent. The profile shows 2 million to 2.5 million clones, approximately 96% of them singletons. Material for sequencing was naive CD4+ T cells sorted from blood. This sample's subset: CD45RA+ positively selected. These receptors all come from a man younger than 35 in good health.

This clone occurred a few times. Other DNA sequences in this sample translate to the same CDR3. The rearrangement uses TRBV2 and TRBJ1-5, with 7 bases fitting TRBD1. V was clipped by 8 bases and J by 2 bases; unmatched bases: 6. Germline lookup yields CDR1 SNHLY and CDR2 FYNNEI. This CDR3 spans 14 amino acids. The CDR3: CASGDRVGNQPQHF. In nucleotides, the CDR3 is TGTGCCAGCGGAGACAGGGTTGGCAATCAGCCCCAGCATTTT.

This sequence joins TRBV5-4 and TRBJ1-6; TRBD1 agrees at 7 bases. CDR1 and CDR2 from the germline V gene are SGHNT and YYREEE (reference sequence). The CDR3 is 18 amino acids. V lost 3 bases, J lost 6 bases, and 15 bases stayed unmatched. CDR3 DNA sequence: TGTGCCAGCAGCTCCGTCCACCAGACGGGACAGACTAATTCACCCCTCCACTTT. Its protein is CASSSVHQTGQTNSPLHF. Based on the CDR3 plus reference TRBV5-4 and TRBJ1-6, the full variable domain is ETGVTQSPTHLIKTRGQQVTLRCSSQSGHNTVSWYQQALGQGPQFIFQYYREEENGRGNFPPRFSGLQFPNYSSELNVNALELDDSALYLCASSSVHQTGQTNSPLHFGNGTRLTVT.

This chain links TRBV13 with TRBJ2-5, with 8 bases matching TRBD2. The CDR3 has 14 amino acids. J was trimmed by 3 bases and V by 5 bases; bases with no gene match: 5. Germline V gene lookup returns CDR1 PRHDT and CDR2 FYEKMQ (reference sequence). CDR3 residues: CASSETSGEETQYF. The CDR3 nucleotides read TGTGCCAGCAGCGAAACTAGCGGAGAAGAGACCCAGTACTTC. The full variable domain, with the rest looked up from reference TRBV13 and TRBJ2-5, is AAGVIQSPRHLIKEKRETATLKCYPIPRHDTVYWYQQGPGQDPQFLISFYEKMQSDKGSIPDRFSAQQFSDYHSELNMSSLELGDSALYFCASSETSGEETQYFGPGTRLLVL.

The chain recombines TRBV15 with TRBJ1-1; TRBD1 aligns across 8 bases. V lost 4 bases and J lost 4; bases outside the gene matches: 5. The CDR3 extends over 14 amino acids. CDR1 and CDR2 (germline): LNHNV, YYDKDF (reference sequence). The CDR3 nucleotides read TGTGCCACCAGCAAACAGGGGGGGGGCACTGAAGCTTTCTTT. Translating it yields CATSKQGGGTEAFF.

This clone has a single count. The chain employs TRBV30 and TRBJ2-1; 8 nucleotides agree with TRBD2. Germline V gene sequence: CDR1 GTSNPN, CDR2 SVGIG (reference sequence). The CDR3 runs to 21 residues. J lost 0 bases, V lost 1 base, and 20 bases had no gene match. The CDR3 loop is CAWSGSGRNPGTRSSYNEQFF. The DNA of the CDR3 is TGTGCCTGGAGTGGGTCAGGGCGAAACCCCGGGACTAGGAGCTCCTACAATGAGCAGTTCTTC.

CDR3 sequence: CSGDRDGYTF. CDR3 nucleotides: TGCAGCGGGGACAGGGACGGCTACACCTTC. The chain recombines TRBV29-1 with TRBJ1-2; 9 positions agree with TRBD1. The ends lost 7 bases at V and 8 bases at J; junction bases unmatched: 2. Germline CDR1 is SQVTM and CDR2 is ANQGSEA. There are 10 residues in the CDR3. The full variable domain, in which reference TRBV29-1 and TRBJ1-2 provide the parts outside the CDR3, is SAVISQKPSRDICQRGTSLTIQCQVDSQVTMMFWYRQQPGQSLTLIATANQGSEATYESGFVIDKFPISRPNLTFSTLTVSNMSPEDSSIYLCSGDRDGYTFGSGTRLTVV.

V gene TRBV7-9 combines with J gene TRBJ2-7, with D perhaps assigned TRBD1 or TRBD2 (5 bases each). The germline V gene has CDR1 SEHNR and CDR2 FQNEAQ (reference sequence). V lost 5 bases, J lost 3 bases, and 17 bases lay in between. This CDR3 has 15 residues. The CDR3, as DNA: TGTGCCAGCAGCCCGAGAGGGGCAAGGGGCTACGAGCAGTACTTC. Its protein product is CASSPRGARGYEQYF.

This clone has a single count. This rearrangement joins TRBV29-1 to TRBJ2-7; D call uncertain. The CDR3 is made up of 11 amino acids. Germline assignment: CDR1 SQVTM and CDR2 ANQGSEA. V was pared by 4 bases and J by 4 bases, with 8 bases between. Here the CDR3 DNA reads TGCAGCGTTGTCGTCGGGTACGAGCAGTACTTC. It yields the protein CSVVVGYEQYF.

This rearrangement joins TRBV7-8 to TRBJ1-1, with D tentatively TRBD1 (5 bases). Germline lookup yields CDR1 SGHVS and CDR2 FQNEAQ. V dropped 4 bases and J dropped 1 base, with 10 bases sitting between them. The CDR3 consists of 14 residues. CDR3 protein: CASSSAQGNTEAFF. CDR3 coding DNA: TGTGCCAGCAGCTCAGCTCAGGGGAACACTGAAGCTTTCTTT.

This clone occurred once. The chain employs TRBV28 and TRBJ1-2, with D perhaps TRBD1 (5 bases). Trimming pared 7 bases from V and 1 base from J, leaving 13 bases between. The CDR3 runs 14 residues. CDR1 MDHEN and CDR2 SYDVKM come from the germline V gene. For the CDR3, the DNA is TGTGCCAGCAAATTCCAGGGAGGTAACTATGGCTACACCTTC. This gives the protein CASKFQGGNYGYTF.

V gene TRBV27 combines with J gene TRBJ2-3, with a weak D call TRBD2 (6 bases). V gave up 7 bases and J gave up 1 base, with 15 bases separating them. Germline V gives CDR1 MNHEY, CDR2 SMNVEV (reference sequence). The CDR3 loop spans 15 amino acids. The CDR3 sequence is CASTLRGLGTDTQYF. In DNA, the CDR3 is TGTGCCAGCACCCTCCGGGGGTTGGGCACAGATACGCAGTATTTT.

The chain couples TRBV10-3 to TRBJ1-1; D gene uncertain. V was pared by 10 bases and J by 2 bases, with 14 bases between. The V gene's germline CDR1 is ENHRY and CDR2 SYGVKD. The CDR3 consists of 13 residues. CDR3 residues: CASRRDANTEAFF. CDR3 sequence (DNA): TGTGCCAGCAGAAGGGATGCCAACACTGAAGCTTTCTTT.